These T cell receptor beta chains were read from a single sample in a study of cytomegalovirus exposure and HLA in healthy donors. TCRdb's table, derived via immunoSEQ multiplex PCR, lists solely in-frame clones and lacks some. The table has 150,000 to 200,000 clones, about 63% seen once. The material sequenced was PBMCs. The receptors stem from a woman in her 40s in good health and CMV-seropositive. Each CDR3 is given with its conserved first and last residue. A D gene is named only where the DNA matches it firmly. Not every row has a clone size; where given, it reads once, few, many or a size class.

-	TRBV2	-	TRBJ1-1	TGTGCCAGCCTCCCGGGACAAAGGTTCGTTTCGAACACTGAAGCTTTCTTT	CASLPGQRFVSNTEAFF
TRBD2	TRBV5-4	-	TRBJ2-7	TGTGCCAGCAGCCAGCCGGGACTAGCGGGAGGCGAGCAGTACTTC	CASSQPGLAGGEQYF
-	TRBV2	-	TRBJ1-5	TGTGCCAGCAGAGGAGGGCCCAATAGCAATCAGCCCCAGCATTTT	CASRGGPNSNQPQHF
TRBD2	TRBV9	-	TRBJ2-3	TGTGCCACCTCGGGGGGGCCCGGAGATACGCAGTATTTT	CATSGGPGDTQYF
TRBD2	TRBV5-1	-	TRBJ2-1	TGCGCCAGCGGGGTACTAGCGGAGGGAACAAATGAGCAGTTCTTC	CASGVLAEGTNEQFF
-	TRBV19	-	TRBJ1-2	TGTGCCAGTAGTATGATAGACAGAGAGCTAGATGGCTACACCTTC	CASSMIDRELDGYTF
TRBD1	TRBV27	-	TRBJ1-5	TGTGCCAGCAGTCCGATATTAGGACAGGGGGTTAATCAGCCCCAGCATTTT	CASSPILGQGVNQPQHF
TRBD2	TRBV6-6	-	TRBJ2-7	TGTGCCAGCAGGCTAGCGGGCCCTTCCTACGAGCAGTACTTC	CASRLAGPSYEQYF
-	TRBV2	-	TRBJ1-2	TGTGCCAGGAAGGGGGGGGGAAATGGCTACACCTTC	CARKGGGNGYTF
-	TRBV5-1	-	TRBJ2-5	TGCGCCAGCAGCCCGGACTTGAGGGTTGAGACCCAGTACTTC	CASSPDLRVETQYF
-	TRBV5-1	-	TRBJ2-1	TGCGCCAGCAGCTTGGGGACTACCTGGAATGAGCAGTTCTTC	CASSLGTTWNEQFF
TRBD1	TRBV5-1	few	TRBJ1-5	TGCGCCAGCACCCCCGATGGTGGGACAGGCCAGCCCCAGCATTTT	CASTPDGGTGQPQHF